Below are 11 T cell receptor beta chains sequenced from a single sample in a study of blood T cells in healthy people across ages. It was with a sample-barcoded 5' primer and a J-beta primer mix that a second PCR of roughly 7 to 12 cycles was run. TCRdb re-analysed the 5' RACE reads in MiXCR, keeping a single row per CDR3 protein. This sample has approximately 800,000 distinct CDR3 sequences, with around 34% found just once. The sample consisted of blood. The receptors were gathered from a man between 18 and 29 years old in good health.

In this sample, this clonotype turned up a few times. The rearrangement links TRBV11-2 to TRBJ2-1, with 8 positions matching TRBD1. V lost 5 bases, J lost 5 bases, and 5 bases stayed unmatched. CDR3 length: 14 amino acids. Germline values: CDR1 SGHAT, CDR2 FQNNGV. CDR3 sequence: CASSRGQVHNEQFF. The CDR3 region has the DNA TGTGCCAGCAGCCGGGGACAGGTACACAATGAGCAGTTCTTC.

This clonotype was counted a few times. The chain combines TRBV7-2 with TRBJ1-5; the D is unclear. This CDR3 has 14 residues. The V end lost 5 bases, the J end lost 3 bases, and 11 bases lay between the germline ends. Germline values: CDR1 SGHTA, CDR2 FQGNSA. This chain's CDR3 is CASSGDDLNQPQHF. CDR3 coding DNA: TGTGCCAGCAGCGGCGACGACCTCAATCAGCCCCAGCATTTT.

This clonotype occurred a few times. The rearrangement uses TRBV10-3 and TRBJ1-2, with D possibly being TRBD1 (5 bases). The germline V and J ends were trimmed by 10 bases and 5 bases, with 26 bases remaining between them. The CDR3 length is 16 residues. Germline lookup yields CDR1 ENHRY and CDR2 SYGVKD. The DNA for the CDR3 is TGTGCCACCAATGAATTACGGGGCGACGTTCCTTATGGCTACACCTTC. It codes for CATNELRGDVPYGYTF.

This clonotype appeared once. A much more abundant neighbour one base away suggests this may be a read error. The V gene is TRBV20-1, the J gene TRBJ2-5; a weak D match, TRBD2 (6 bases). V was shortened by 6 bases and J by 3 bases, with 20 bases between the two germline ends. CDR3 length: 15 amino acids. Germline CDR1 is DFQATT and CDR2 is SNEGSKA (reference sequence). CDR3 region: CSASPGTGNEETQYF. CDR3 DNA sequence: TGCAGTGCCTCTCCGGGGACTGGCAATGAAGAGACCCAGTACTTC.

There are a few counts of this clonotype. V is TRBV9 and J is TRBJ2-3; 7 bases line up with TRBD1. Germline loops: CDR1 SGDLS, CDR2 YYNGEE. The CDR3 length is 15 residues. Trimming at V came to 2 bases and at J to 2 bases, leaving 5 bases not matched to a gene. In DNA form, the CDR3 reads TGTGCCAGCAGCGTTATCGGACAGGCCACAGATACGCAGTATTTT. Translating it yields CASSVIGQATDTQYF.

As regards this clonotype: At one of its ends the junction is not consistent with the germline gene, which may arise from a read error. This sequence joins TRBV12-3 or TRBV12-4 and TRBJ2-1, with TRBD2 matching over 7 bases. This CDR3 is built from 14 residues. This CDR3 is CACSLNAGVDEQFF. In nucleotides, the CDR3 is TGTGCCTGCAGTTTAAATGCGGGGGTTGATGAGCAGTTCTTC.

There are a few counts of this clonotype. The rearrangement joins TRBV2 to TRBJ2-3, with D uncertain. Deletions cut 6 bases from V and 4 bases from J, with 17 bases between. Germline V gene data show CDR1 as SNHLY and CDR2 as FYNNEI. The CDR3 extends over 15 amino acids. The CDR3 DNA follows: TGTGCCAGCAGCCCACCCGGGTTATTCGCAGATACGCAGTATTTT. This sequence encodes CASSPPGLFADTQYF.

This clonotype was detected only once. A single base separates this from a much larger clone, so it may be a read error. In DNA, the CDR3 is TGCGCCAGCAGCCAAGGGACCGGGACAGGGCACAATGAGCAGTACTTC. It codes for CASSQGTGTGHNEQYF. The rearrangement uses TRBV4-3 and TRBJ2-5; the match to TRBD1 covers 9 bases. Per the germline V gene, CDR1 is LGHNA and CDR2 is YSLEER. The trim removed 1 base at V and 11 bases at J, leaving 14 bases unmatched. This CDR3 is 16 amino acids long.

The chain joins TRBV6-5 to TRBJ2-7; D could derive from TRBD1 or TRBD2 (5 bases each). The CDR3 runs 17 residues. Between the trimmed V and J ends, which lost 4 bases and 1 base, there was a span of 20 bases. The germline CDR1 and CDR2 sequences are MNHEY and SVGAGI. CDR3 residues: CASSSSGAFRESYEQYF. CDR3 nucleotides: TGTGCCAGCAGTTCGTCCGGGGCATTTAGGGAGTCCTACGAGCAGTACTTC.

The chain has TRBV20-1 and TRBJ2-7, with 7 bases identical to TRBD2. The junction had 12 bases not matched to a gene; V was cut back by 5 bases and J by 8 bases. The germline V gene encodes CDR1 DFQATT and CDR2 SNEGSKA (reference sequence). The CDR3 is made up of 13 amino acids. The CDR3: CSAGGRVGNKQYF. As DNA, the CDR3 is TGCAGTGCTGGGGGGAGGGTAGGGAACAAGCAGTACTTC.

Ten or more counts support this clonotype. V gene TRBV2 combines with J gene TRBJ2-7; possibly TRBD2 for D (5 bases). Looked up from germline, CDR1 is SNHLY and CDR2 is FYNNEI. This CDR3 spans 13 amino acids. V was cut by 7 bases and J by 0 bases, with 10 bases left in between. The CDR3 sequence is CASMEAASYEQYF. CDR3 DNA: TGTGCCAGCATGGAGGCAGCCTCCTACGAGCAGTACTTC.